A selection of T cell receptor beta chains follows, all from one sample in a study of Ad26.COV2.S vaccination and SARS-CoV-2 variants. The protocol was immunoSEQ multiplex PCR, while the TCRdb copy is restricted to in-frame clones and leaves out a portion. Here the sample spans roughly 700,000 clones, more than 80% being singletons. This specimen was peripheral blood, taken in a trial of Ad26.COV2.S vaccine versus placebo. All receptors derive from a person between 18 and 65 years old who received the Ad26.COV2.S COVID-19 vaccine or a placebo. Each CDR3 is given with its conserved first and last residue. A D gene is named only where the DNA matches it firmly. The size of a clone is reported for some rows only, either as once, few or many, or as a class for expanded clones.

d_gene: TRBD2; abundance: -; v_gene: TRBV5-1; j_gene: TRBJ2-1; CDR3aa: CATQGEAGVYNEQFF; CDR3nt: TGCGCCACCCAAGGGGAGGCGGGGGTTTACAATGAGCAGTTCTTC
d_gene: TRBD2; abundance: -; v_gene: TRBV15; j_gene: TRBJ2-2; CDR3aa: CATSRVLAGPNTGELFF; CDR3nt: TGTGCCACCAGCAGAGTCTTAGCGGGACCGAACACCGGGGAGCTGTTTTTT
d_gene: -; abundance: -; v_gene: TRBV18; j_gene: TRBJ2-7; CDR3aa: CASSPRDSYPGDEQYF; CDR3nt: TGTGCCAGCTCACCCAGGGACTCATATCCTGGCGACGAGCAGTACTTC
d_gene: -; abundance: -; v_gene: TRBV9; j_gene: TRBJ1-1; CDR3aa: CASSVRANTEAFF; CDR3nt: TGTGCCAGCAGCGTCAGGGCAAACACTGAAGCTTTCTTT
d_gene: -; abundance: -; v_gene: TRBV6-6; j_gene: TRBJ2-7; CDR3aa: CASSYLETITYEQYF; CDR3nt: TGTGCCAGCAGTTACTTGGAGACAATTACCTACGAGCAGTACTTC
d_gene: -; abundance: -; v_gene: TRBV19; j_gene: TRBJ2-2; CDR3aa: CASNLKGLGGNTGELFF; CDR3nt: TGTGCCAGTAACCTAAAAGGACTAGGGGGCAACACCGGGGAGCTGTTTTTT
d_gene: -; abundance: -; v_gene: TRBV19; j_gene: TRBJ1-2; CDR3aa: CASSIPRTRKDGYTF; CDR3nt: TGTGCCAGTAGTATACCCCGGACAAGGAAGGATGGCTACACCTTC
d_gene: TRBD1; abundance: -; v_gene: TRBV6-5; j_gene: TRBJ1-6; CDR3aa: CASSPGQGSNSPLHF; CDR3nt: TGTGCCAGCAGCCCCGGACAGGGGAGTAATTCACCCCTCCACTTT
d_gene: -; abundance: -; v_gene: TRBV3-1/TRBV3-2; j_gene: TRBJ1-6; CDR3aa: CASSPRGGGYSPLHF; CDR3nt: TGTGCCAGCAGTCCGCGGGGGGGCGGATATTCACCCCTCCACTTT
d_gene: TRBD1; abundance: -; v_gene: TRBV5-1; j_gene: TRBJ1-1; CDR3aa: CASSLDRGEAFF; CDR3nt: TGCGCCAGCAGCTTGGACAGGGGGGAAGCTTTCTTT
d_gene: TRBD2; abundance: -; v_gene: TRBV11-2; j_gene: TRBJ2-7; CDR3aa: CASSLPLAGDSSYEQYF; CDR3nt: TGTGCCAGCAGCTTGCCCCTAGCGGGTGACTCATCCTACGAGCAGTACTTC
d_gene: TRBD1; abundance: -; v_gene: TRBV27; j_gene: TRBJ2-7; CDR3aa: CASSDPSPGQGSDEQYF; CDR3nt: TGTGCCAGCTCCGACCCCTCACCGGGACAGGGGAGCGACGAGCAGTACTTC
d_gene: TRBD2; abundance: -; v_gene: TRBV5-4; j_gene: TRBJ2-7; CDR3aa: CASSLGRGGSSYEQYF; CDR3nt: TGTGCCAGCAGCTTGGGCCGCGGGGGAAGCTCCTACGAGCAGTACTTC
d_gene: TRBD2; abundance: -; v_gene: TRBV27; j_gene: TRBJ2-7; CDR3aa: CASSLEGTSGYYEQYF; CDR3nt: TGTGCCAGCAGTTTAGAAGGGACTAGCGGATACTACGAGCAGTACTTC
d_gene: -; abundance: -; v_gene: TRBV6-5; j_gene: TRBJ2-5; CDR3aa: CASSYSLGEGTQYF; CDR3nt: TGTGCCAGCAGTTACTCGTTAGGGGAAGGGACCCAGTACTTC
d_gene: -; abundance: once; v_gene: TRBV9; j_gene: TRBJ2-3; CDR3aa: CASSVAGTPTQYF; CDR3nt: TGTGCCAGCAGCGTAGCCGGGACGCCTACGCAGTATTTT
d_gene: TRBD2; abundance: -; v_gene: TRBV30; j_gene: TRBJ2-1; CDR3aa: CAWSPGLAGGTEQFF; CDR3nt: TGTGCCTGGAGTCCAGGACTAGCGGGGGGTACTGAGCAGTTCTTC
d_gene: TRBD2; abundance: once; v_gene: TRBV19; j_gene: TRBJ2-5; CDR3aa: CASSIVAGRAETQYF; CDR3nt: TGTGCCAGTAGTATTGTGGCTGGGAGGGCGGAGACCCAGTACTTC
d_gene: -; abundance: -; v_gene: TRBV11-2; j_gene: TRBJ2-5; CDR3aa: CASSLGGRAETQYF; CDR3nt: TGTGCCAGCAGCTTAGGTGGCAGGGCCGAGACCCAGTACTTC
d_gene: -; abundance: -; v_gene: TRBV5-4; j_gene: TRBJ2-5; CDR3aa: CASSGAEQETQYF; CDR3nt: TGTGCCAGCAGCGGAGCGGAACAAGAGACCCAGTACTTC
d_gene: TRBD1; abundance: -; v_gene: TRBV6-5; j_gene: TRBJ2-4; CDR3aa: CASSYLGQGENIQYF; CDR3nt: TGTGCCAGCAGTTACTTGGGACAGGGCGAAAACATTCAGTACTTC
d_gene: TRBD2; abundance: -; v_gene: TRBV2; j_gene: TRBJ2-2; CDR3aa: CASIDTGGTGELFF; CDR3nt: TGTGCCAGCATTGACACGGGAGGCACCGGGGAGCTGTTTTTT
d_gene: TRBD2; abundance: -; v_gene: TRBV2; j_gene: TRBJ2-1; CDR3aa: CASSARGGFSNEQFF; CDR3nt: TGTGCCAGCAGTGCCCGCGGGGGTTTCAGTAATGAGCAGTTCTTC
d_gene: -; abundance: -; v_gene: TRBV5-4; j_gene: TRBJ1-1; CDR3aa: CASSLEAGVNTEAFF; CDR3nt: TGTGCCAGCAGCTTGGAGGCAGGGGTGAACACTGAAGCTTTCTTT
d_gene: -; abundance: -; v_gene: TRBV2; j_gene: TRBJ2-2; CDR3aa: CASSLGLAGELFF; CDR3nt: TGTGCCAGCAGTCTTGGACTCGCCGGGGAGCTGTTTTTT
d_gene: -; abundance: -; v_gene: TRBV5-1; j_gene: TRBJ1-1; CDR3aa: CASSLARDTEAFF; CDR3nt: TGCGCCAGCAGCTTGGCTAGAGACACTGAAGCTTTCTTT
d_gene: -; abundance: -; v_gene: TRBV19; j_gene: TRBJ2-2; CDR3aa: CASKRDTSNTGELFF; CDR3nt: TGTGCCAGTAAAAGGGACACTTCGAACACCGGGGAGCTGTTTTTT
d_gene: TRBD2; abundance: -; v_gene: TRBV10-3; j_gene: TRBJ2-1; CDR3aa: CAISEGLAGVKVEQFF; CDR3nt: TGTGCCATCAGTGAGGGACTAGCGGGAGTTAAGGTTGAGCAGTTCTTC
d_gene: TRBD1; abundance: -; v_gene: TRBV19; j_gene: TRBJ1-1; CDR3aa: CASSMSNRGITLNTEAFF; CDR3nt: TGTGCCAGTAGTATGTCGAACAGGGGGATCACCCTGAACACTGAAGCTTTCTTT
d_gene: -; abundance: -; v_gene: TRBV24-1; j_gene: TRBJ2-7; CDR3aa: CATSQGNEQYF; CDR3nt: TGTGCCACCAGTCAGGGAAACGAGCAGTACTTC
d_gene: TRBD1; abundance: -; v_gene: TRBV7-2; j_gene: TRBJ1-1; CDR3aa: CASSFDGTAGTEAFF; CDR3nt: TGTGCCAGCAGCTTCGACGGGACAGCGGGCACTGAAGCTTTCTTT
d_gene: -; abundance: few; v_gene: TRBV18; j_gene: TRBJ1-2; CDR3aa: CASSPLGQHSYGYTF; CDR3nt: TGTGCCAGCTCACCATTAGGGCAACATAGCTATGGCTACACCTTC
d_gene: TRBD1; abundance: -; v_gene: TRBV23-1; j_gene: TRBJ2-7; CDR3aa: CASLDRESYEQYF; CDR3nt: TGCGCCAGTCTTGACAGGGAGTCCTACGAGCAGTACTTC
d_gene: -; abundance: many; v_gene: TRBV19; j_gene: TRBJ2-3; CDR3aa: CASSLSQGRQYF; CDR3nt: TGTGCCAGTAGTCTTTCGCAGGGGAGACAGTATTTT
d_gene: TRBD2; abundance: -; v_gene: TRBV10-3; j_gene: TRBJ2-7; CDR3aa: CAIRGLADSYEQYF; CDR3nt: TGTGCCATCAGGGGACTAGCGGATTCCTACGAGCAGTACTTC
d_gene: -; abundance: -; v_gene: TRBV30; j_gene: TRBJ1-2; CDR3aa: CAWTGRSDYGYTF; CDR3nt: TGTGCCTGGACAGGGCGCAGTGACTATGGCTACACCTTC
d_gene: -; abundance: -; v_gene: TRBV3-1/TRBV3-2; j_gene: TRBJ2-7; CDR3aa: CASSQLAYEQYF; CDR3nt: TGTGCCAGCAGCCAACTAGCGTACGAGCAGTACTTC
d_gene: -; abundance: -; v_gene: TRBV19; j_gene: TRBJ1-2; CDR3aa: CASSLGPYGYTF; CDR3nt: TGTGCCAGTAGCCTTGGGCCCTATGGCTACACCTTC
d_gene: TRBD1; abundance: once; v_gene: TRBV14; j_gene: TRBJ2-3; CDR3aa: CASSPWDRETDTQYF; CDR3nt: TGTGCCAGCAGCCCTTGGGACAGGGAAACAGATACGCAGTATTTT
d_gene: -; abundance: -; v_gene: TRBV3-1/TRBV3-2; j_gene: TRBJ1-5; CDR3aa: CASSRDNNQPQHF; CDR3nt: TGTGCCAGCAGCCGGGACAACAATCAGCCCCAGCATTTT